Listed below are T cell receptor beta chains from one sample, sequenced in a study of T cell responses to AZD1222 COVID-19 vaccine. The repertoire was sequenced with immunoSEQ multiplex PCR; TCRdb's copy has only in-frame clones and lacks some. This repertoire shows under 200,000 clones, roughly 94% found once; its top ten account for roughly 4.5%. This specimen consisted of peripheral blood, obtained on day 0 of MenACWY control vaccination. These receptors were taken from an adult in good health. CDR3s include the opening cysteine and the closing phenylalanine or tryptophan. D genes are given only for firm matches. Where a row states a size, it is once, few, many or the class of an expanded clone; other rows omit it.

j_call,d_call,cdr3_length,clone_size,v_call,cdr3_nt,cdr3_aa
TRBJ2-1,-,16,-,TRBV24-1,TGTGCCACCCTCGTGGCCCAGCGGAGCTCCTACAATGAGCAGTTCTTC,CATLVAQRSSYNEQFF
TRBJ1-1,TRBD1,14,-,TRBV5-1,TGCGCCAGCACCTTTAAACAGGGGAGCACTGAAGCTTTCTTT,CASTFKQGSTEAFF
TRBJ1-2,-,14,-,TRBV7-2,TGTGCCAGCAGCTTATCCAGGGAGAGGGGCGGCTACACCTTC,CASSLSRERGGYTF
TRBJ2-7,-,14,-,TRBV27,TGTGCCAGCAGTTCGTTGGACAGCCCCTACGAGCAGTACTTC,CASSSLDSPYEQYF
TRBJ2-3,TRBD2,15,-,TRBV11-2,TGTGCCAGCAGCTCCTTAGCGGGGGTATGGGATACGCAGTATTTT,CASSSLAGVWDTQYF
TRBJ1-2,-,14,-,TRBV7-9,TGTGCCAGCAGCCCTTCTACTGACGCCTATGGCTACACCTTC,CASSPSTDAYGYTF
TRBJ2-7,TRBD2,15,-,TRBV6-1,TGTGCCAGCAGTGAAGACGGGGGGAATACTTACGAGCAGTACTTC,CASSEDGGNTYEQYF
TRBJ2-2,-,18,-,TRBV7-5,TGTGTCAGAAGCTTAGGTGGGAGGGGGACAGAAAACACCGGGGAGCTGTTTTTT,CVRSLGGRGTENTGELFF
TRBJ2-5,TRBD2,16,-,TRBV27,TGTGCCAGCAGTTTCAGAGCGACTAGCGGGAGGGAGACCCAGTACTTC,CASSFRATSGRETQYF
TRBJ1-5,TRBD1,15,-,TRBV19,TGTGCCAGTAGATTCGGGACAGGGGTACACCAGCCCCAGCATTTT,CASRFGTGVHQPQHF
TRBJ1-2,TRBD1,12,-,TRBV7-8,TGTGCCAGCAGCAGACAGGGGTATGGCTACACCTTC,CASSRQGYGYTF
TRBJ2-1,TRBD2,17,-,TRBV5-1,TGCGCCAGCAGCCCGGGACTAGCGGGGGGCAAGGACAATGAGCAGTTCTTC,CASSPGLAGGKDNEQFF
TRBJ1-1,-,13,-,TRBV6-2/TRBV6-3,TGTGCCAGCAGTTATAGACGGGGCACTGAAGCTTTCTTT,CASSYRRGTEAFF
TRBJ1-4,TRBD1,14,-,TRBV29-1,TGCAGCGTTGAGCACAGGGGCCTTAATGAAAAACTGTTTTTT,CSVEHRGLNEKLFF
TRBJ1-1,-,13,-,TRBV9,TGTGCCAGCAGCCTCTGGGGGAACACTGAAGCTTTCTTT,CASSLWGNTEAFF
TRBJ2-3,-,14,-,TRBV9,TGTGCCAGCAGCGTAGCGGGGAGCACAGATACGCAGTATTTT,CASSVAGSTDTQYF
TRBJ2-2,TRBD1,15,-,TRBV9,TGTGCCAGCGAAAGGACAGGGGCGAACACCGGGGAGCTGTTTTTT,CASERTGANTGELFF
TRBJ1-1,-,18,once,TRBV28,TGTGCCAGCAGTTTTCCCCCCCCCTTTAAGGGGGGGAACACTGAAGCTTTCTTT,CASSFPPPFKGGNTEAFF
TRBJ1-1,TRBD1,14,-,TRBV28,TGTGCCAGCAGTAAAAACAGGGGGTTCACTGAAGCTTTCTTT,CASSKNRGFTEAFF
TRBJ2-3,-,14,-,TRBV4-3,TGCGCCAGCAGCCAATTAGGGGGCACAGATACGCAGTATTTT,CASSQLGGTDTQYF